This is a list of T cell receptor beta chains from one sample in a study of response to subunit inactivated influenza vaccine. One entry per CDR3 protein, called by TCRdb with MiXCR from the RT-PCR reads. The sample records some 500,000 distinct CDR3 sequences, 10% to 15% being singletons. This specimen was PBMCs from blood, taken 45 days after vaccination. These receptors were obtained from a man in his fifties who received an inactivated influenza vaccine. The CDR3 runs from the conserved cysteine through the conserved F or W. The order of the fields is V gene, clone size, J gene, D gene, CDR3 DNA, CDR3 protein. The D gene is left open where the match is weak. Size values are once, few and many counts, or a class for expanded clones, and some rows have none.

V: TRBV2; size: few; J: TRBJ2-4; D: .; DNA: TGTGCCAGAAAACAGAATGGAAATATTCAGTACTTC; CDR3: CARKQNGNIQYF
V: TRBV7-2; size: few; J: TRBJ2-1; D: .; DNA: TGTGCCAGCAGCTCAATCCTGGAAGCCTACAATGAGCAGTTCTTC; CDR3: CASSSILEAYNEQFF
V: TRBV20-1; size: .; J: TRBJ1-1; D: TRBD1; DNA: TGCAGTGCTAGGTACAGGGGGCACCCGAACACTGAAGCTTTCTTT; CDR3: CSARYRGHPNTEAFF
V: TRBV7-2; size: few; J: TRBJ2-7; D: .; DNA: TGTGCCAGCAGCTTACTGCGGGGTTTAAACGAGCAGTACTTC; CDR3: CASSLLRGLNEQYF
V: TRBV12-3/TRBV12-4; size: .; J: TRBJ2-5; D: .; DNA: TGTGCCAGCAGTCCGACTAGGCCAGAGACCCAGTACTTC; CDR3: CASSPTRPETQYF
V: TRBV5-1; size: many; J: TRBJ2-2; D: .; DNA: TGCGCCAGCAACGGGGGCATGGCCGGGGAGCTGTTTTTT; CDR3: CASNGGMAGELFF
V: TRBV29-1; size: many; J: TRBJ2-1; D: .; DNA: TGCAGCGTTACTAGCTCCTACAATGAGCAGTTCTTC; CDR3: CSVTSSYNEQFF
V: TRBV28; size: many; J: TRBJ2-2; D: .; DNA: TGTGCCAGCCGCCAAACGAACACCGGGGAGCTGTTTTTT; CDR3: CASRQTNTGELFF
V: TRBV5-6; size: few; J: TRBJ2-2; D: .; DNA: TGTGCCAGCAGCCAGGGGTCTTGGAGCACCGGGGAGCTGTTTTTT; CDR3: CASSQGSWSTGELFF
V: TRBV7-9; size: .; J: TRBJ2-4; D: .; DNA: TGTGCCAGCAGCTTTAGGGCAGACATTCAGTACTTC; CDR3: CASSFRADIQYF
V: TRBV29-1; size: few; J: TRBJ2-7; D: TRBD2; DNA: TGCAGCGTTGAATATCTAGCGGGGGAGACCTACGAGCAGTACTTC; CDR3: CSVEYLAGETYEQYF
V: TRBV10-3; size: .; J: TRBJ1-6; D: TRBD1; DNA: TGTGCCATCAGTGAGAAACCCGGGACAGGCAACTCACCCCTCCACTTT; CDR3: CAISEKPGTGNSPLHF
V: TRBV28; size: .; J: TRBJ2-1; D: TRBD2; DNA: TGTGCCAGCGATCCATCGACTAGCGGGGACTACAATGAGCAGTTCTTC; CDR3: CASDPSTSGDYNEQFF
V: TRBV7-9; size: .; J: TRBJ2-2; D: .; DNA: TGTGCCAGCAGCTTCAGAGAAACCGGGGAGCTGTTTTTT; CDR3: CASSFRETGELFF
V: TRBV6-2/TRBV6-3; size: .; J: TRBJ2-7; D: .; DNA: TGTGCCAGCAGATTAGGACGGAGCATCTGCGAGCAGTACTTC; CDR3: CASRLGRSICEQYF
V: TRBV20-1; size: many; J: TRBJ2-3; D: TRBD2; DNA: TGCAGTGCCTCTAGCGGGGGGTATGATACGCAGTATTTT; CDR3: CSASSGGYDTQYF
V: TRBV6-2/TRBV6-3; size: .; J: TRBJ2-3; D: .; DNA: TGTGCCAGCAGTTACGGGCTAGTGGCGGGGAGCACAGATACGCAGTATTTT; CDR3: CASSYGLVAGSTDTQYF
V: TRBV7-2; size: many; J: TRBJ1-5; D: .; DNA: TGTGCCAGCAGCTTAGGTCTATATAGCAATCAGCCCCAGCATTTT; CDR3: CASSLGLYSNQPQHF
V: TRBV6-1; size: few; J: TRBJ1-2; D: .; DNA: TGTGCCAGCAGGCGGTTCACAGGCTTTAACTATGGCTACACCTTC; CDR3: CASRRFTGFNYGYTF
V: TRBV2; size: .; J: TRBJ2-3; D: TRBD2; DNA: TGTGCCAGCAGGGAACTAGCGAGCACAGATACGCAGTATTTT; CDR3: CASRELASTDTQYF
V: TRBV30; size: few; J: TRBJ1-4; D: .; DNA: TGTGCCTGGAGTCTACAGGGTGGAGAAAAACTGTTTTTT; CDR3: CAWSLQGGEKLFF
V: TRBV6-5; size: many; J: TRBJ1-1; D: .; DNA: TGTGCCAGCAGTTCTTACCAGGACACTGAAGCTTTCTTT; CDR3: CASSSYQDTEAFF
V: TRBV5-5; size: few; J: TRBJ2-3; D: .; DNA: TGTGCCAGCAGCTTGGGTATTTCCCCAACAGATACGCAGTATTTT; CDR3: CASSLGISPTDTQYF
V: TRBV28; size: few; J: TRBJ1-2; D: TRBD1; DNA: TGTGCCACCACCGGACAGGGTAACTATGGCTACACCTTC; CDR3: CATTGQGNYGYTF
V: TRBV6-2/TRBV6-3; size: many; J: TRBJ1-1; D: TRBD1; DNA: TGTGCCAGCAGACGGACAGGGAGCTTCCTCATGAACACTGAAGCTTTCTTT; CDR3: CASRRTGSFLMNTEAFF
V: TRBV5-1; size: .; J: TRBJ2-5; D: TRBD2; DNA: TGCGCCAGCAGCTTGTCGCCTAGCGGGGCCCAAGAGACCCAGTACTTC; CDR3: CASSLSPSGAQETQYF
V: TRBV27; size: many; J: TRBJ2-7; D: TRBD2; DNA: TGTGCCAGCCTTAGCGGGAGCGAGCAGTACTTC; CDR3: CASLSGSEQYF
V: TRBV20-1; size: .; J: TRBJ2-5; D: .; DNA: TGCAGTGCTACTCAAGGATACCAAGAGACCCAGTACTTC; CDR3: CSATQGYQETQYF
V: TRBV29-1; size: few; J: TRBJ2-1; D: .; DNA: TGCAGCGTCGACACGTATGAGCAGTTCTTC; CDR3: CSVDTYEQFF
V: TRBV12-3/TRBV12-4; size: many; J: TRBJ2-7; D: .; DNA: TGTGCCAGCAGTCCCGGGACAAGGTACGAGCAGTACTTC; CDR3: CASSPGTRYEQYF
V: TRBV5-1; size: few; J: TRBJ1-1; D: TRBD1; DNA: TGCGCCAGCAGCTTGGGGACAGGGTTCGGCACTGAAGCTTTCTTT; CDR3: CASSLGTGFGTEAFF
V: TRBV28; size: .; J: TRBJ2-3; D: TRBD2; DNA: TGTGCCATCAGTTTTGGGGTGGCGGGGGAGAAGAGCACAGATACGCAGTATTTT; CDR3: CAISFGVAGEKSTDTQYF
V: TRBV20-1; size: few; J: TRBJ2-3; D: TRBD2; DNA: TGCAGTGCTACCCGGACTAGCGGGGGTCTTACAGATACGCAGTATTTT; CDR3: CSATRTSGGLTDTQYF
V: TRBV4-2; size: few; J: TRBJ2-2; D: TRBD1; DNA: TGTGCCAGCAGCCGGGGACAGGGAAAAACCGGGGAGCTGTTTTTT; CDR3: CASSRGQGKTGELFF
V: TRBV12-3/TRBV12-4; size: .; J: TRBJ2-6; D: .; DNA: TGTGCCAGCAGTTTAAGAGGGGCCGGGACCAACGTCCTGACTTTC; CDR3: CASSLRGAGTNVLTF
V: TRBV12-3/TRBV12-4; size: few; J: TRBJ2-1; D: .; DNA: TGTGCCAGCAGTTTCCGGGGTTTGGACAATGAGCAGTTCTTC; CDR3: CASSFRGLDNEQFF
V: TRBV28; size: .; J: TRBJ1-1; D: .; DNA: TGTGCCAGCAGTTTGCGGAATCTCATGAACACTGAAGCTTTCTTT; CDR3: CASSLRNLMNTEAFF
V: TRBV10-3; size: few; J: TRBJ2-1; D: TRBD2; DNA: TGTGCCATCAGTGGCCAGGGGACTAGCGGGAGCCGGCTCAATGAGCAGTTCTTC; CDR3: CAISGQGTSGSRLNEQFF
V: TRBV7-9; size: few; J: TRBJ2-7; D: TRBD1; DNA: TGTGCCAGCAGCACCCGGACAGGCTACGAGCAGTACTTC; CDR3: CASSTRTGYEQYF
V: TRBV5-1; size: .; J: TRBJ1-5; D: .; DNA: TGCGCCAGCAGCTTACAAGGGAGCCCTGAGACGCCCCAGCATTTT; CDR3: CASSLQGSPETPQHF
V: TRBV20-1; size: .; J: TRBJ2-7; D: TRBD2; DNA: TGCAGTGCCACCCCCGGGACTAGCTTCGAGCAGTACTTC; CDR3: CSATPGTSFEQYF
V: TRBV20-1; size: .; J: TRBJ2-7; D: .; DNA: TGCAGTGCTTTAGTTAGCGGCGGGTCCTACGAGCAGTACTTC; CDR3: CSALVSGGSYEQYF
V: TRBV5-1; size: many; J: TRBJ2-5; D: .; DNA: TGCGCCAGCAGCTTGTCGGCGGGGCAAGAGACCCAGTACTTC; CDR3: CASSLSAGQETQYF
V: TRBV4-1; size: few; J: TRBJ2-7; D: .; DNA: TGCGCCAGCAGTCGAGGGGGGCAGGGGAGCTCCTACGAGCAGTACTTC; CDR3: CASSRGGQGSSYEQYF
V: TRBV11-2; size: many; J: TRBJ2-3; D: TRBD2; DNA: TGTGCCAGCAGCTTAAGCACCCCCGCTAGCGGGGTCACAGATACGCAGTATTTT; CDR3: CASSLSTPASGVTDTQYF
V: TRBV12-3/TRBV12-4; size: .; J: TRBJ1-1; D: .; DNA: TGTGCCAGCAGTTTTACGGGACGAAGGCCTGAAGCTTTCTTT; CDR3: CASSFTGRRPEAFF
V: TRBV14; size: few; J: TRBJ1-1; D: .; DNA: TGTGCCAGCAGCCAAGCCGGGGGTTTGGCTGAAGCTTTCTTT; CDR3: CASSQAGGLAEAFF
V: TRBV6-6; size: few; J: TRBJ2-5; D: TRBD1; DNA: TGTGCCAGCAACGACCTGGGACAGGGGAACTTC; CDR3: CASNDLGQGNF
V: TRBV15; size: few; J: TRBJ2-2; D: .; DNA: TGTGCCACCAGCAGAGATGTCATACAGGGACTTGGCGGGGAGCTGTTTTTT; CDR3: CATSRDVIQGLGGELFF
V: TRBV4-1; size: .; J: TRBJ2-3; D: .; DNA: TGCGCCAGCTCCTCTCGGGGGATCACAGATACGCAGTATTTT; CDR3: CASSSRGITDTQYF